The 9 T cell receptor beta chains listed next were all sequenced from one sample in a study of blood T cell repertoires in COVID-19. The table came from immunoSEQ multiplex PCR; TCRdb's copy has only in-frame clones and leaves some out. The table includes over 100,000 clones, approximately 83% detected once. Sample: peripheral blood. These receptor sequences come from an elderly man with acute or convalescent COVID-19.

V usage is TRBV20-1 and J usage is TRBJ1-4; no clear D gene. Germline V gene sequence: CDR1 DFQATT, CDR2 SNEGSKA (reference sequence). The CDR3 consists of 15 residues. V was clipped by 6 bases and J by 4 bases, with 18 bases between them. The CDR3 coding sequence is TGCAGTGCGAGTGAGTTGGGAGTCGGTAATGAAAAACTGTTTTTT. Amino acid sequence: CSASELGVGNEKLFF.

This chain joins TRBV5-1 and TRBJ1-1; D possibly corresponds to TRBD1 (6 bases). Trimming took 0 bases from V and 4 from J, leaving 13 bases between them. Germline V gene data show CDR1 as SGHRS and CDR2 as YFSETQ. There are 15 residues in the CDR3. The DNA for the CDR3 is TGCGCCAGCAGCTTGGCCGGGGGGGCAGGCACTGAAGCTTTCTTT. It specifies CASSLAGGAGTEAFF.

With regard to this clone: In the same sample, other DNA sequences code for this CDR3. This sequence joins TRBV9 and TRBJ1-2; no firm D call. CDR3 length equals 14 residues. From germline, CDR1 is SGDLS and CDR2 YYNGEE. The V and J ends lost 0 bases and 1 base respectively, with 7 bases between them. CDR3 in amino acids: CASSVGAGNYGYTF. The CDR3 DNA reads as TGTGCCAGCAGCGTAGGGGCGGGTAACTATGGCTACACCTTC.

V and J are TRBV6-5 and TRBJ1-1; D uncertain. Germline lookup yields CDR1 MNHEY and CDR2 SVGAGI. Trimming took off 6 bases at V and 5 bases at J, with 7 bases between the two ends. The CDR3 covers 11 residues. The CDR3 sequence: CASRSPTEAFF. The CDR3 DNA follows: TGTGCCAGCAGAAGCCCAACTGAAGCTTTCTTT.

This chain connects TRBV5-1 to TRBJ2-1, with TRBD2 identical over 12 bases. Germline CDR1 and CDR2: SGHRS and YFSETQ. This CDR3 comprises 15 residues. The junction had 1 base not matched to a gene; V was cut back by 3 bases and J by 3 bases. The CDR3 region is CASSSTSGGYNEQFF. The CDR3 DNA follows: TGCGCCAGCAGCTCGACTAGCGGGGGCTACAATGAGCAGTTCTTC. Based on the CDR3 plus reference TRBV5-1 and TRBJ2-1, the full variable domain is KAGVTQTPRYLIKTRGQQVTLSCSPISGHRSVSWYQQTPGQGLQFLFEYFSETQRNKGNFPGRFSGRQFSNSRSEMNVSTLELGDSALYLCASSSTSGGYNEQFFGPGTRLTVL.

The chain carries TRBV7-2 and TRBJ1-2; TRBD1 matches at 8 bases. Trimming cost V 1 base and J 1 base; bases outside gene matches: 5. CDR3 length equals 16 residues. In germline, CDR1 is SGHTA, CDR2 FQGNSA. For the CDR3, the DNA is TGTGCCAGCAGCTTAGGAGGACAGGGCAATAACTATGGCTACACCTTC. The encoded protein is CASSLGGQGNNYGYTF.

The chain has TRBV28 and TRBJ1-1; 9 bases match TRBD1. The CDR3 is made up of 16 amino acids. Germline trimming cut 6 bases from V and 0 bases from J; bases unmatched to any gene: 8. CDR1 is MDHEN and CDR2 is SYDVKM in the germline V gene. The CDR3 sequence: CASRNGQGLMNTEAFF. CDR3 nucleotides: TGTGCCAGCAGGAACGGACAGGGGCTAATGAACACTGAAGCTTTCTTT.

This chain joins TRBV7-9 and TRBJ2-3; maybe TRBD1 (7 bases). CDR3 length equals 16 residues. V lost 4 bases and J lost 6, with 20 bases in between. In germline, CDR1 is SEHNR, CDR2 FQNEAQ (reference sequence). The CDR3 loop is CASSSRDSKISDTQYF. The CDR3 DNA follows: TGTGCCAGCAGCTCGCGGGACAGTAAAATTAGCGATACGCAGTATTTT.

The V call is TRBV24-1, the J call TRBJ2-2; no reliable D call. V dropped 3 bases and J dropped 0 bases, with 7 bases sitting between them. Germline V lookup: CDR1 KGHDR, CDR2 SFDVKD. This CDR3 contains 15 residues. CDR3 amino acids: CATSDGRSNTGELFF. DNA for the CDR3: TGTGCCACCAGTGATGGCAGGTCGAACACCGGGGAGCTGTTTTTT.